The T cell receptor beta chain under discussion was sequenced for a study of T-cell memory formation after mild COVID-19. V shed 6 bases and J 3 bases; nucleotides not matched to a gene: 13. The V gene's germline CDR1 is MNHEY and CDR2 SVGEGT. This CDR3 is built from 16 residues. TCRdb independently ran MiXCR on the 5' RACE reads; one entry per CDR3 protein. The sample lists under 300,000 distinct CDR3 sequences, about 15% occurring once. This sequence was found in a man aged 18 to 30 who had mild COVID-19 (a few samples of this study predate the infection). Cell type and time point are not known. Sequenced: PBMCs or a T cell subset sorted from them (not recorded which). The chain employs TRBV6-2 or TRBV6-3 and TRBJ1-2; 7 bases match TRBD1. The CDR3 DNA is TGTGCCAGCAGCCGAGACCCTCTCGACAGGGACTATGGCTACACCTTC. The encoded protein is CASSRDPLDRDYGYTF.